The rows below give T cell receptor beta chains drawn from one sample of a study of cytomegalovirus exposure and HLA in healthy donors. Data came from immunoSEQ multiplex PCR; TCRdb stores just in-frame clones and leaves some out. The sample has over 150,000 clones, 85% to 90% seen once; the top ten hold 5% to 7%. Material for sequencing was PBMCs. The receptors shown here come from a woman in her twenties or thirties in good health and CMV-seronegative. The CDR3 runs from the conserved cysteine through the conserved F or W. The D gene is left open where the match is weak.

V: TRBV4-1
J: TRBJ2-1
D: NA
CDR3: CASSDLGDEQFF

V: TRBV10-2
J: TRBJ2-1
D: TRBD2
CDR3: CASSMSSGRAGEQFF

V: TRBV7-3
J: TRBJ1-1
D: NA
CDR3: CASSFEGNTEAFF

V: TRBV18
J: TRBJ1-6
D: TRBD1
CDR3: CASSRTTTGVESPLHF

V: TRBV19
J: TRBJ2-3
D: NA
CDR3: CASSGGTQYF

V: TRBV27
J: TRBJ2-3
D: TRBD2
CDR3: CASSFFGTSGTDTQYF

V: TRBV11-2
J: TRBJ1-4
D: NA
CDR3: CASSSLSSQREKLFF

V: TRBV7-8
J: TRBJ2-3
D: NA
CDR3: CASSLVGVTDTQYF

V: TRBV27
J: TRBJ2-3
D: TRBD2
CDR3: CASSFTTSGYTDTQYF

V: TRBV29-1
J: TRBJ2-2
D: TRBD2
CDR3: CSVARSGSGGELFF

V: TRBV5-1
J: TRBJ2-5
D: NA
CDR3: CASSSTQTQYF

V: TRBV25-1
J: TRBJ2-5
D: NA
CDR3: CASSGGETQYF

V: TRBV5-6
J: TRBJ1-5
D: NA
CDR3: CASSSLGEGEDQPQHF

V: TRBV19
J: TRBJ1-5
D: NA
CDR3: CASEGGPRQPQHF

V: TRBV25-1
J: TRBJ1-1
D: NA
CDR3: CASSMVGANTEAFF

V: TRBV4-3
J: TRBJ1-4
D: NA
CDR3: CASSLSRQINEKLFF

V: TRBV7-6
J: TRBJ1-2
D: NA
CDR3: CASSEGGNYGYTF

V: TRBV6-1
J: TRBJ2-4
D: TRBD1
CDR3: CASSAFGQAPLAKNIQYF

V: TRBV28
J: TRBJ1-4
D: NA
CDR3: CASSPGRQGGFEKLFF

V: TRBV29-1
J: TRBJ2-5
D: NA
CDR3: CSGAYEETQYF

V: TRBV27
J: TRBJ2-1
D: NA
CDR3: CASSSADPGTDEQFF

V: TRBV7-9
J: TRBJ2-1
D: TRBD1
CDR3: CASSLVGTGRPYNEQFF

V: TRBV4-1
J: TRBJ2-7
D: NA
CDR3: CASSQDGYTSYEQYF

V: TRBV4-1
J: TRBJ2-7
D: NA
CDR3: CASSSRKGGYEQYF

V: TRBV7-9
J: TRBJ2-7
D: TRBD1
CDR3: CASSPRGTGNYEQYF

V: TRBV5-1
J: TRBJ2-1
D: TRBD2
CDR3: CASSLASGDYNEQFF

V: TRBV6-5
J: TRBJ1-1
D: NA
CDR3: CASSYRAGNTEAFF

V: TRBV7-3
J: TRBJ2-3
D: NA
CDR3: CASSLATTSTQYF

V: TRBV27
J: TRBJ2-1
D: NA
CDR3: CASSFLPTIYNEQFF

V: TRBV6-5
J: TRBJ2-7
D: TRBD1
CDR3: CASLEGATYEQYF

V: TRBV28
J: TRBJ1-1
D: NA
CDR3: CASSLDKTEAFF

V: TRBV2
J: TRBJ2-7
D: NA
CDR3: CASSRNRDEQYF

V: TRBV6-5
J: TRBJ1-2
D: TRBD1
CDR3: CASSVWGQSYGYTF

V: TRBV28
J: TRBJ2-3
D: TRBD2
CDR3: CASRGTGGRTDTQYF

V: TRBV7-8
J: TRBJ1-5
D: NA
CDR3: CASSSSGSTPQHF

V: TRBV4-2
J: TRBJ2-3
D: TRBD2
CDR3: CASSQGGLGRTDTQYF

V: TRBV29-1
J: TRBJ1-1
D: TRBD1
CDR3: CSVEGTGGGTEAFF

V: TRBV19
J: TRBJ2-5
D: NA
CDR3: CATRPGPVKETQYF

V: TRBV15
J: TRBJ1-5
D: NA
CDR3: CATSIRSNQPQHF

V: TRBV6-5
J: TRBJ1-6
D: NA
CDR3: CASTTGRGSPLHF

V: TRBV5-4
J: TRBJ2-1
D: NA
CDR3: CASSKDATYNEQFF

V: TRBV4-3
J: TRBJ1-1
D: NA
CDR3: CASSQEGSFRTEAFF

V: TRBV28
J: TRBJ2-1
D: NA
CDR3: CASNPGHRRYNEQFF

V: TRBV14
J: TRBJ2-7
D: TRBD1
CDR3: CASSQRDRSQYF

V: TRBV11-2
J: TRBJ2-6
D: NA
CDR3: CASSPVASGANVLTF

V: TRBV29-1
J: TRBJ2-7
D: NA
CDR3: CSVTLREPYEQYF

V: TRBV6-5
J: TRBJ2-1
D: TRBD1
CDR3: CASSYLQGPSGGEQFF

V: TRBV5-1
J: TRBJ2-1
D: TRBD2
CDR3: CASSTATSGGGNEQFF

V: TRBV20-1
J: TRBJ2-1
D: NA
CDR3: CSASGGEQFF

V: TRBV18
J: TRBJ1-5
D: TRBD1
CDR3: CASSPDGTGRPQHF

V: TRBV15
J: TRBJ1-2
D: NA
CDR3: CATSSRGAVYGYTF

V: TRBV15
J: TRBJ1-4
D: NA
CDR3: CATSKFRTGSEKLFF

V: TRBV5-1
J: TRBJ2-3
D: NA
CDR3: CASSPTGTTDTQYF

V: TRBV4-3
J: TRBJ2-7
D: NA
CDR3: CASSPRTNSYEQYF